This T cell receptor beta chain appears in the sequencing data of a study of T-cell reconstitution after alpha-beta-depleted transplantation in children (dated by TCRdb to the mid-2010s). Regarding the research as a whole: Using TCR repertoire profiling, the study followed T-cell immune reconstitution in a quantitative way in children after TCRalphabeta/CD19-depleted allogeneic hematopoietic cell transplantation. General study outcomes and caveats: Over the following months the frequencies of hyperexpanded clones went down, and after one year T-cell counts and TCRbeta diversity were mostly credited to newly produced T cells. In some patients, high TCRbeta diversity at day 60 was attributed to recipient T cells and intrathymic progenitors that had survived conditioning. The apparently early alphabetaT-cell count recovery about two months after transplant was reportedly dependent on only several hundred rapidly expanded clones derived from non-depleted graft cells.

Library preparation employed PCR. The sequencer was an Illumina HiSeq 2500. To normalize quantification of the TCRbeta repertoire, the TCR libraries were built with molecular barcoding that relied on unique molecular identifiers. TCRdb reprocessing: public reads trimmed at Q25 with fastp, clones called with MiXCR, in-frame beta chains kept. Every distinct CDR3 protein forms one entry, paired with its most common genes and DNA. Within this sample are 300,000 to 400,000 distinct CDR3 sequences, with 15% to 20% of them counted one time only. Around 38% of the sample goes to the ten largest clones. The sample holds many counts of this clonotype. Its binding antigen is unknown. No qualities accompany the bases; no much larger clone lies one base away. Interpreted using the paper, the treatment or condition label stands for: allogeneic hematopoietic cell transplantation with graft depleted of TCRalphabeta T cells and CD19 B cells. TCRalphabeta/CD19-depleted allogeneic hematopoietic cell grafts were given to the transplant recipients, all of whom were children.

The clonotype originates from a male patient aged 2-15 years who had a stem cell transplant for acute lymphoblastic leukemia, so the T cells may come from the graft donor. Here the sequenced sample was PBMCs, mostly from graft donor cells, taken 360 days after TCRalphabeta/CD19-depleted stem cell transplant.

The CDR3 amino acid sequence is: CASSLRGGGETQYF. Here is the DNA: TGTGCCAGCAGTTTACGGGGAGGCGGAGAGACCCAGTACTTC. Here the chain combines TRBV12-3 or TRBV12-4 and TRBJ2-5; a weak D assignment points to TRBD2 (6 bases agree). Its CDR3 holds 14 amino acids, cysteine through phenylalanine. Only the CDR3 part of the read is kept: 42 bases, read in frame from the first base. V gives up 2 bases and J gives up 4 bases, and the segment between their germline ends measures 11 bases.